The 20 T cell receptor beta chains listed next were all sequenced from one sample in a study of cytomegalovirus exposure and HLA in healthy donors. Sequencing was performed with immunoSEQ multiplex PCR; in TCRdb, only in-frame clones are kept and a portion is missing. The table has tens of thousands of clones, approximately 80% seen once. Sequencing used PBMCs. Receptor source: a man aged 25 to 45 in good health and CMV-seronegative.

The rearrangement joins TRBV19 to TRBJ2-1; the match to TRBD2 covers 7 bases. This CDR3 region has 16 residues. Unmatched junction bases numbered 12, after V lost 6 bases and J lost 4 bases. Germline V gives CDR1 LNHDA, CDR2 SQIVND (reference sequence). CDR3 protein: CASSPISGALYNEQFF. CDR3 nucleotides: TGTGCCAGTAGCCCGATAAGCGGGGCCTTATACAATGAGCAGTTCTTC.

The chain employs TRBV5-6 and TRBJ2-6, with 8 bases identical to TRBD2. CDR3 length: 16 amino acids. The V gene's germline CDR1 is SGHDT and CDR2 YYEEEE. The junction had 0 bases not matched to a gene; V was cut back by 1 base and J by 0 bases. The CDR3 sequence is CASSLTSGSGANVLTF. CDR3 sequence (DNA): TGTGCCAGCAGCTTGACTAGCGGCTCTGGGGCCAACGTCCTGACTTTC.

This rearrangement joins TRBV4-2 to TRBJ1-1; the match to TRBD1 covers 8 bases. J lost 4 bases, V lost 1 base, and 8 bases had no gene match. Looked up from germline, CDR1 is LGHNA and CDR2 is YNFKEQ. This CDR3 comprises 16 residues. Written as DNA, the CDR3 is TGTGCCAGCAGCCAAGGGGACAGGTTGGTGGGCACTGAAGCTTTCTTT. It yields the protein CASSQGDRLVGTEAFF.

The CDR3 protein is CASKRQAYEQYF. CDR3 DNA sequence: TGTGCCAGCAAGAGACAGGCCTACGAGCAGTACTTC. J is TRBJ2-7 and V is TRBV2; possible D gene TRBD1, 6 bases. Trimming left V 7 bases short and J 2 bases short, with 9 bases between. CDR3 length equals 12 residues. From germline, CDR1 is SNHLY and CDR2 FYNNEI.

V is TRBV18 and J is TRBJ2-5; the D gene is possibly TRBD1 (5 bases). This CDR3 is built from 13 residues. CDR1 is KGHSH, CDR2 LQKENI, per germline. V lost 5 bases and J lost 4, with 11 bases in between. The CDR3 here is CASSLGQGETQYF. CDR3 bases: TGTGCCAGCTCATTGGGGCAGGGAGAGACCCAGTACTTC.

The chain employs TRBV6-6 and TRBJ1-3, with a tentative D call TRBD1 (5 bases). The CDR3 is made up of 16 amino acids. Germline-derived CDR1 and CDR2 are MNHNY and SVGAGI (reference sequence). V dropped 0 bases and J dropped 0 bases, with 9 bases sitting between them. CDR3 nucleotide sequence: TGTGCCAGCAGTTACTCGATCGGGGGCTCTGGAAACACCATATATTTT. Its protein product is CASSYSIGGSGNTIYF.

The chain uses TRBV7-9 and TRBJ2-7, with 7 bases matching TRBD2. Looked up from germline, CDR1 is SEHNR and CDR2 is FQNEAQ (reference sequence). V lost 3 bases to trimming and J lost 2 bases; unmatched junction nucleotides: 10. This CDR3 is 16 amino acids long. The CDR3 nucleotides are TGTGCCAGCAGCTTTCTCTCCTCCGGGGGGACCTACGAGCAGTACTTC. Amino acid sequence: CASSFLSSGGTYEQYF. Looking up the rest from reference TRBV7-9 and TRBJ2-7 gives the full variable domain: DTGVSQNPRHKITKRGQNVTFRCDPISEHNRLYWYRQTLGQGPEFLTYFQNEAQLEKSRLLSDRFSAERPKGSFSTLEIQRTEQGDSAMYLCASSFLSSGGTYEQYFGPGTRLTVT.

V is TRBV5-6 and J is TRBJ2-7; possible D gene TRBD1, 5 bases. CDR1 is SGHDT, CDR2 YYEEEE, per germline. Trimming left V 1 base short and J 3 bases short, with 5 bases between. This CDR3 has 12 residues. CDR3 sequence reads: CASSLTGYEQYF. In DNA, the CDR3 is TGTGCCAGCAGCTTGACAGGCTACGAGCAGTACTTC.

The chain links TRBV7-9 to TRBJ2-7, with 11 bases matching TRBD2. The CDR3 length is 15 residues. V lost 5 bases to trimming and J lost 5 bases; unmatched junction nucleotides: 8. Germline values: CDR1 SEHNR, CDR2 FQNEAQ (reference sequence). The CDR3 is CASSPLAGGLHEQYF. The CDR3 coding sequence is TGTGCCAGCAGCCCCCTAGCGGGGGGCCTCCACGAGCAGTACTTC.

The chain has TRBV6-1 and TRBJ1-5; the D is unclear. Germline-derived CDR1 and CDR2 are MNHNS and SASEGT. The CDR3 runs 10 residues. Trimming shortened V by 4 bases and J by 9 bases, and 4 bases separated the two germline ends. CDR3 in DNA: TGTGCCAGCAGTGTCGGGCCCCAGCATTTT. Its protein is CASSVGPQHF.

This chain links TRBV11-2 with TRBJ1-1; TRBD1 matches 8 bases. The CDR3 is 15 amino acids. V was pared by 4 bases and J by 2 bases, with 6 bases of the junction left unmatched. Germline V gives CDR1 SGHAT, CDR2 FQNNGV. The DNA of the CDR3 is TGTGCCAGCAGCTCGCAGGGGGCGGCCAACACTGAAGCTTTCTTT. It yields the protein CASSSQGAANTEAFF.

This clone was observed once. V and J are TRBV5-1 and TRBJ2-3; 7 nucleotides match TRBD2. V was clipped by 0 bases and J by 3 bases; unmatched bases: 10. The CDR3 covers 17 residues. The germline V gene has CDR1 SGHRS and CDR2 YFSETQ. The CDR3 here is CASSLVDGREWTDTQYF. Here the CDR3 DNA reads TGCGCCAGCAGCTTGGTGGATGGGCGGGAGTGGACAGATACGCAGTATTTT.

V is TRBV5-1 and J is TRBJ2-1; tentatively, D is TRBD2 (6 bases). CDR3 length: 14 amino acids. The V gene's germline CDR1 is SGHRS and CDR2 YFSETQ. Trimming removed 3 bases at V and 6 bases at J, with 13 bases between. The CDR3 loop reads CASSYDPGSNEQFF. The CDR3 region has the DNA TGCGCCAGCAGCTACGACCCCGGGAGCAATGAGCAGTTCTTC.

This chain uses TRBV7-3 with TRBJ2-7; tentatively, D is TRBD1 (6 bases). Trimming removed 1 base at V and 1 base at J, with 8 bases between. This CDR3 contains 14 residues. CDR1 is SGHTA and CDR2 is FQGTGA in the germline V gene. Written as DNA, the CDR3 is TGTGCCAGCAGCTTAAGGGACAAATCCTACGAGCAGTACGTC. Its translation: CASSLRDKSYEQYV.

In nucleotides, the CDR3 is TGTGCCAGCAGCCCCGAGGTCGGCGAGCAGTACTTC. Translating gives CASSPEVGEQYF. The chain carries TRBV9 and TRBJ2-7; D call uncertain. The CDR3 length is 12 residues. Germline-derived CDR1 and CDR2 are SGDLS and YYNGEE. The germline V and J ends were trimmed by 4 bases and 6 bases, with 11 bases remaining between them.

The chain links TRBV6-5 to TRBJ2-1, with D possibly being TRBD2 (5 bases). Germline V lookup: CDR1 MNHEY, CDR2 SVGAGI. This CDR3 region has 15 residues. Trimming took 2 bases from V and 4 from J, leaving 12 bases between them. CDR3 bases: TGTGCCAGCAGTTACGGAGGTAGCAGTTACAATGAGCAGTTCTTC. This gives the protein CASSYGGSSYNEQFF.

The CDR3 loop is CSVETSVTETQYF. The CDR3 DNA follows: TGCAGCGTTGAGACTAGCGTCACAGAGACCCAGTACTTC. J is TRBJ2-5 and V is TRBV29-1, with TRBD2 matching over 8 bases. J gave up 4 bases and V 3 bases, and 4 bases lay outside the gene matches. Germline loops: CDR1 SQVTM, CDR2 ANQGSEA. This CDR3 comprises 13 residues.

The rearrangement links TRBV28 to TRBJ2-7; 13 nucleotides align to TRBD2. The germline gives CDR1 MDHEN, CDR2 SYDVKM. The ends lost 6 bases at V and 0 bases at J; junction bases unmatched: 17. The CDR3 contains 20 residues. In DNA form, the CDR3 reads TGTGCCAGCAGAAGTGGGGGTTTGACTAGCGGGGGGCCCAGCTCCTACGAGCAGTACTTC. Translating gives CASRSGGLTSGGPSSYEQYF.

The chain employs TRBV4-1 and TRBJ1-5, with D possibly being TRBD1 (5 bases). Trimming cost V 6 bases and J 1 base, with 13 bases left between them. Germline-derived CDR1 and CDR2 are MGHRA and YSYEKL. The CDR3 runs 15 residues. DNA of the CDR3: TGCGCCAGCAGGGGTTGGGCAGGGAGCAATCAGCCCCAGCATTTT. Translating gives CASRGWAGSNQPQHF.

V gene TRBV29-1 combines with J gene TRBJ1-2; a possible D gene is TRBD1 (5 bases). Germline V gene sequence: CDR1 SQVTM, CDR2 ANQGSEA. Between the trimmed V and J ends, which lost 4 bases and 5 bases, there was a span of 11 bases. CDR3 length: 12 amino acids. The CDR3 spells CSVGRGSYGYTF. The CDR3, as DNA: TGCAGCGTTGGGAGGGGTTCGTATGGCTACACCTTC. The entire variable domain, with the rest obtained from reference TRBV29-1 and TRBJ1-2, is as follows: SAVISQKPSRDICQRGTSLTIQCQVDSQVTMMFWYRQQPGQSLTLIATANQGSEATYESGFVIDKFPISRPNLTFSTLTVSNMSPEDSSIYLCSVGRGSYGYTFGSGTRLTVV.